Each of the 27 T cell receptor beta chains below was sequenced from the same sample in a study of T cells in Graves' hyperthyroidism and ophthalmopathy. Amplification yielded TCR beta CDR3 regions, with RNA transcripts as the source. An initial round of RT-PCR targeting the TCR CDR3 relied on the HTBI primer set. TCRdb re-derived calls from the multiplex PCR reads in MiXCR, one entry per CDR3 protein. In the table there are 700,000 or so distinct CDR3 sequences, around 15% of which are singletons. Sequenced input: blood. These receptors were collected from a man aged 18 to 35 with Graves' hyperthyroidism.

The table lists this clonotype with a few counts. The chain links TRBV28 to TRBJ1-2; D is perhaps TRBD1 (6 bases). Trimming shortened V by 5 bases and J by 8 bases, and 12 bases separated the two germline ends. This CDR3 is 12 amino acids long. Germline V CDR1 and CDR2: MDHEN, SYDVKM. CDR3 coding DNA: TGTGCCAGCAGTCGGATAACAGGGGGCTACACCTTC. The encoded protein is CASSRITGGYTF.

This clonotype was observed at least ten times. The chain recombines TRBV9 with TRBJ2-7, with D unclear. V was shortened by 0 bases and J by 2 bases, with 9 bases between the two germline ends. This CDR3 has 14 amino acids. CDR1 and CDR2 (germline): SGDLS, YYNGEE. CDR3 sequence reads: CASSVARTPYEQYF. CDR3 DNA sequence: TGTGCCAGCAGCGTAGCAAGGACGCCCTACGAGCAGTACTTC.

This chain links TRBV30 with TRBJ2-1; 8 bases match TRBD1. V was clipped by 2 bases and J by 15 bases; unmatched bases: 9. This CDR3 is 12 amino acids long. Per the germline V gene, CDR1 is GTSNPN and CDR2 is SVGIG (reference sequence). The CDR3, as DNA: TGTGCCTGGAGTTTATGGGCCAGGGGGCTGTTCTTC. It translates to CAWSLWARGLFF.

The rearrangement uses TRBV19 and TRBJ2-7; the match to TRBD2 covers 10 bases. V lost 5 bases, J lost 5 bases, and 9 bases stayed unmatched. The CDR3 runs 15 residues. The V gene's germline CDR1 is LNHDA and CDR2 SQIVND (reference sequence). CDR3 sequence (DNA): TGTGCCAGTAGTCTCCAAGCGGGAGGGTTGAACGAGCAGTACTTC. The encoded protein is CASSLQAGGLNEQYF.

The chain has TRBV24-1 and TRBJ1-1; the D gene is possibly TRBD1 (6 bases). The CDR3 is 13 residues long. V lost 9 bases and J lost 3, with 13 bases in between. Germline CDR1 reads KGHDR; CDR2 reads SFDVKD. The CDR3 nucleotides are TGTGCCACCGCCGAGGGGGTGGACACTGAAGCTTTCTTT. Protein: CATAEGVDTEAFF.

V usage is TRBV3-1 and J usage is TRBJ1-1, with 7 nucleotides matching TRBD1. Germline-derived CDR1 and CDR2 are LGHDT and YNNKEL (reference sequence). The V and J ends lost 8 bases and 3 bases, in that order; junction bases with no gene match: 6. This CDR3 comprises 13 residues. CDR3: CASRRDRYTEAFF. Here the CDR3 DNA reads TGTGCCAGCCGCCGGGACAGATACACTGAAGCTTTCTTT.

The sample holds many counts of this clonotype. The CDR3 bases are TGTGCCAGCAGTGCACCCCGGGACAGGGGTCGCGAGACCCAGTACTTC. Its protein is CASSAPRDRGRETQYF. The chain recombines TRBV28 with TRBJ2-5; 10 nucleotides agree with TRBD1. The CDR3 is made up of 16 amino acids. V was clipped by 5 bases and J by 5 bases; unmatched bases: 11. The germline gives CDR1 MDHEN, CDR2 SYDVKM.

The rearrangement uses TRBV9 and TRBJ2-7; TRBD2 aligns across 9 bases. CDR3 size: 15 residues. Losses at the gene ends were 0 bases for V and 1 base for J; bases not matched to a gene: 2. In germline, CDR1 is SGDLS, CDR2 YYNGEE. CDR3 amino acids: CASSVASGASYEQYF. The CDR3 bases are TGTGCCAGCAGCGTAGCTAGCGGGGCTTCCTACGAGCAGTACTTC.

Of note for this clonotype: The junction shows a germline mismatch at one end, possibly a read error. The chain recombines TRBV20-1 with TRBJ2-2, with 10 bases that match TRBD2. This CDR3 contains 18 residues. Germline values: CDR1 DFQATT, CDR2 SNEGSKA (reference sequence). The CDR3, as DNA: TGCAGTGCTAGTCCGGGACTAGCGAACCTCGCGAACACCGGGGAGCCGTTTTTT. It translates to CSASPGLANLANTGEPFF.

This clonotype has just a few counts. This chain links TRBV28 with TRBJ1-5, with D hard to call. The V gene's germline CDR1 is MDHEN and CDR2 SYDVKM. This CDR3 has 13 residues. With 4 bases removed from V and 8 bases from J, the gap between germline ends came to 12 bases. This CDR3 is CASSSPPREPQHF. The DNA for the CDR3 is TGTGCCAGCAGTTCCCCCCCAAGGGAGCCCCAGCATTTT.

This clonotype showed up just a few times. V usage is TRBV6-2 or TRBV6-3 and J usage is TRBJ2-1, with D maybe TRBD2 (6 bases). This CDR3 has 15 residues. Germline CDR1 MNHEY, CDR2 SVGEGT. V lost 2 bases, J lost 10 bases, and 18 bases lay in between. This CDR3 reads CASSYPGLLESEQFF. The CDR3 nucleotides are TGTGCCAGCAGTTACCCGGGACTTCTCGAGTCGGAGCAGTTCTTC.

The chain joins TRBV20-1 to TRBJ2-7, with D tentatively TRBD2 (6 bases). The CDR3 length is 16 residues. Between the trimmed V and J ends, which lost 3 bases and 2 bases, there was a span of 20 bases. Germline V gene data show CDR1 as DFQATT and CDR2 as SNEGSKA (reference sequence). In DNA, the CDR3 is TGCAGTGCTAGCCCCCTTAGGGCGGGACCCACCTACGAGCAGTACTTC. Its protein product is CSASPLRAGPTYEQYF.

This clonotype was seen only a few times. The chain employs TRBV19 and TRBJ2-5, with no clear D. The CDR3 sequence is 14 residues long. The V end lost 3 bases, the J end lost 7 bases, and 15 bases lay between the germline ends. The germline V gene encodes CDR1 LNHDA and CDR2 SQIVND (reference sequence). The CDR3 loop reads CASSMDPARGTQYF. DNA for the CDR3: TGTGCCAGTAGTATGGACCCGGCGAGAGGGACCCAGTACTTC.

This clonotype was counted between two and nine times. The rearrangement joins TRBV5-1 to TRBJ1-5; no clear D. The CDR3 covers 15 residues. Germline-derived CDR1 and CDR2 are SGHRS and YFSETQ. V lost 0 bases and J 4 bases, leaving 11 bases between the germline ends. The chain's CDR3 is CASSLAPSKNQPQHF. The CDR3 coding sequence is TGCGCCAGCAGCTTGGCCCCTAGTAAAAATCAGCCCCAGCATTTT.

In this sample, this clonotype turned up many times. The chain has TRBV6-1 and TRBJ1-5; TRBD1 aligns across 9 bases. Losses at the gene ends were 4 bases for V and 2 bases for J; bases not matched to a gene: 3. This CDR3 is 15 amino acids long. CDR1 MNHNS and CDR2 SASEGT come from the germline V gene. CDR3 in DNA: TGTGCCAGCAGTGGACGACAGGGGGGCAATCAGCCCCAGCATTTT. Its protein is CASSGRQGGNQPQHF.

Comment on this clonotype: A much larger clone lies a single base off, so this may be a read error. V usage is TRBV5-1 and J usage is TRBJ1-1, with 9 bases aligning to TRBD1. Germline V CDR1 and CDR2: SGHRS, YFSETQ. The J segment lost 10 bases and the V segment lost 3 bases, leaving 16 bases of the junction unmatched. CDR3 length equals 16 residues. The CDR3 DNA is TGCGCCAGCAGCTCGGTCACAGGGGGCGGATTCGGTGGAGCTTTCTTT. The encoded protein is CASSSVTGGGFGGAFF.

V is TRBV29-1 and J is TRBJ2-7; weak D call: TRBD2 (6 bases). Germline CDR1 SQVTM, CDR2 ANQGSEA. This CDR3 spans 13 amino acids. V was trimmed by 4 bases and J by 3 bases, leaving 13 bases between them. This chain's CDR3 is CSVVEGWSYEQYF. The DNA of the CDR3 is TGCAGCGTTGTGGAGGGATGGAGCTACGAGCAGTACTTC.

This clonotype was observed a handful of times. V usage is TRBV5-1 and J usage is TRBJ1-2; 8 nucleotides agree with TRBD1. Trimming took 4 bases from V and 6 from J; bases not matched to a gene: 5. Germline CDR1 reads SGHRS; CDR2 reads YFSETQ. CDR3 length equals 13 residues. The CDR3 DNA reads as TGCGCCAGCAGCCCCAGGACAGGGAATGGCTACACCTTC. Translating gives CASSPRTGNGYTF. The complete variable domain, with remaining parts taken from reference TRBV5-1 and TRBJ1-2, reads KAGVTQTPRYLIKTRGQQVTLSCSPISGHRSVSWYQQTPGQGLQFLFEYFSETQRNKGNFPGRFSGRQFSNSRSEMNVSTLELGDSALYLCASSPRTGNGYTFGSGTRLTVV.

The rearrangement joins TRBV5-1 to TRBJ2-5; D not resolved. The CDR3 runs to 14 residues. Germline V gives CDR1 SGHRS, CDR2 YFSETQ. V was pared by 4 bases and J by 4 bases, with 14 bases between. This chain's CDR3 is CASSPFAPRETQYF. The DNA of the CDR3 is TGCGCCAGCAGCCCCTTCGCCCCTCGAGAGACCCAGTACTTC.

This clonotype was counted many times. The chain recombines TRBV20-1 with TRBJ1-1; possibly TRBD1 for D (5 bases). The CDR3 spans 13 residues. V dropped 1 base and J dropped 8 bases, with 14 bases sitting between them. Germline V gene sequence: CDR1 DFQATT, CDR2 SNEGSKA (reference sequence). This CDR3 is CSARVMGGSEAFF. CDR3 DNA sequence: TGCAGTGCTAGAGTCATGGGGGGATCGGAAGCTTTCTTT.

In this sample, this clonotype turned up many times. The chain combines TRBV7-8 with TRBJ2-1; 14 positions agree with TRBD2. Trimming at V came to 6 bases and at J to 7 bases, leaving 11 bases not matched to a gene. The CDR3 extends over 17 amino acids. The germline gives CDR1 SGHVS, CDR2 FQNEAQ. The CDR3 here is CASSPGPGLAGENEQFF. CDR3 bases: TGTGCCAGCAGTCCAGGACCGGGACTAGCGGGAGAAAATGAGCAGTTCTTC.

This clonotype appeared a few times. This chain links TRBV27 with TRBJ2-2; D is perhaps TRBD1 (6 bases). The germline gives CDR1 MNHEY, CDR2 SMNVEV (reference sequence). This CDR3 is 16 amino acids long. V was clipped by 7 bases and J by 3 bases, with 18 bases between them. CDR3 sequence (DNA): TGTGCCAGCACCCCTGTGTATGGGGGCGACACCGGGGAGCTGTTTTTT. Protein sequence: CASTPVYGGDTGELFF.

A remark on this clonotype: A read error may be the cause here, since a much bigger clone is one base away. The rearrangement uses TRBV11-3 and TRBJ2-4; maybe TRBD1 (6 bases). The V gene's germline CDR1 is SGHNT and CDR2 YENEEA. The CDR3 is 18 amino acids. The CDR3 here is CASSLGSSGAIAENIQYF. The CDR3 bases are TGTGCCAGCAGCTTAGGCTCTTCAGGGGCGATAGCCGAAAACATTCAGTACTTC.

The V gene is TRBV7-9, the J gene TRBJ1-2; unclear D gene. Germline CDR1 is SEHNR and CDR2 is FQNEAQ (reference sequence). The CDR3 runs to 14 residues. V was shortened by 1 base and J by 3 bases, with 9 bases between the two germline ends. This CDR3 reads CASSLVNDHYGYTF. Here the CDR3 DNA reads TGTGCCAGCAGCTTAGTGAATGACCACTATGGCTACACCTTC.

The chain uses TRBV19 and TRBJ2-2; TRBD1 or TRBD2 may be the D gene (5 bases each). Per germline, CDR1 LNHDA and CDR2 SQIVND (reference sequence). V lost 3 bases, J lost 3 bases, and 14 bases lay in between. The CDR3 has 16 amino acids. The CDR3 protein is CASSIITGADTGELFF. CDR3 bases: TGTGCCAGTAGTATTATCACCGGGGCTGACACCGGGGAGCTGTTTTTT. The complete variable domain, with remaining parts taken from reference TRBV19 and TRBJ2-2, reads DGGITQSPKYLFRKEGQNVTLSCEQNLNHDAMYWYRQDPGQGLRLIYYSQIVNDFQKGDIAEGYSVSREKKESFPLTVTSAQKNPTAFYLCASSIITGADTGELFFGEGSRLTVL.

This clonotype was recorded a few times. CDR3 protein: CASSRTGGRNQPQHF. As DNA, the CDR3 is TGTGCCAGCAGTCGGACAGGGGGACGCAATCAGCCCCAGCATTTT. The chain recombines TRBV28 with TRBJ1-5, with TRBD1 matching over 10 bases. V lost 5 bases to trimming and J lost 2 bases; unmatched junction nucleotides: 3. Germline CDR1 reads MDHEN; CDR2 reads SYDVKM. The CDR3 covers 15 residues.

This clonotype was picked up many times. The CDR3 nucleotides are TGTGCCAGCAGTGCGGGCACTGAAGCTTTCTTT. This translates into CASSAGTEAFF. The chain is built from TRBV2 and TRBJ1-1; D is unresolved. The germline V gene has CDR1 SNHLY and CDR2 FYNNEI. The V end lost 4 bases, the J end lost 4 bases, and 4 bases lay between the germline ends. The CDR3 length is 11 residues. Looking up the rest from reference TRBV2 and TRBJ1-1 gives the full variable domain: EPEVTQTPSHQVTQMGQEVILRCVPISNHLYFYWYRQILGQKVEFLVSFYNNEISEKSEIFDDQFSVERPDGSNFTLKIRSTKLEDSAMYFCASSAGTEAFFGQGTRLTVV.